Below, 3 T cell receptor beta chains from the same sample are listed, as sequenced in a study of a mutant IDH1 vaccine in newly diagnosed glioma. Time point indicated: week 5, during vaccination. What each vaccine dose contained was 300 ug of mutant IDH1 20-mer peptide, accompanied by topical imiquimod. For these TCRs, the target antigens are not known. TCRdb keeps only in-frame clones here, not all; method: immunoSEQ multiplex PCR. The sample contains about 25,000 clones, approximately 80% of which appear only once. The specimen comprised PBMCs, sampled from a glioma patient whose treatment included an IDH1 peptide vaccine. These receptors were obtained from a man aged 35 to 55 with glioma.

The genes are TRBV19 and TRBJ1-3; D may be TRBD1 (6 bases). CDR1 is LNHDA and CDR2 is SQIVND in the germline V gene (reference sequence). The CDR3 loop spans 16 amino acids. Trimming took 3 bases from V and 0 from J, leaving 12 bases between them. The DNA of the CDR3 is TGTGCCAGTAGTATTACAGGGATACGCTCTGGAAACACCATATATTTT. It encodes CASSITGIRSGNTIYF. Filled out from reference TRBV19 and TRBJ1-3, the complete variable domain reads DGGITQSPKYLFRKEGQNVTLSCEQNLNHDAMYWYRQDPGQGLRLIYYSQIVNDFQKGDIAEGYSVSREKKESFPLTVTSAQKNPTAFYLCASSITGIRSGNTIYFGEGSWLTVV.

The chain recombines TRBV7-2 with TRBJ2-5, with D perhaps matching TRBD1 or TRBD2 (5 bases each). The CDR3 has 16 amino acids. The V and J ends lost 5 bases and 5 bases respectively, with 21 bases between them. Per the germline V gene, CDR1 is SGHTA and CDR2 is FQGNSA. The CDR3 loop reads CASSTRDPKEVETQYF. CDR3 nucleotides: TGTGCCAGCAGCACCAGGGACCCTAAGGAGGTGGAGACCCAGTACTTC. The full variable domain, completed using reference TRBV7-2 and TRBJ2-5, is GAGVSQSPSNKVTEKGKDVELRCDPISGHTALYWYRQSLGQGLEFLIYFQGNSAPDKSGLPSDRFSAERTGGSVSTLTIQRTQQEDSAVYLCASSTRDPKEVETQYFGPGTRLLVL.

This sequence joins TRBV7-8 and TRBJ2-1, with D perhaps TRBD1 or TRBD2 (5 bases each). Germline CDR1 SGHVS, CDR2 FQNEAQ. The germline V and J ends were trimmed by 4 bases and 2 bases, with 9 bases remaining between them. This CDR3 comprises 14 residues. CDR3: CASSSPGPYNEQFF. The DNA for the CDR3 is TGTGCCAGCAGCTCCCCGGGACCCTACAATGAGCAGTTCTTC. The full variable domain, its missing parts supplied by reference TRBV7-8 and TRBJ2-1, is GAGVSQSPRYKVAKRGQDVALRCDPISGHVSLFWYQQALGQGPEFLTYFQNEAQLDKSGLPSDRFFAERPEGSVSTLKIQRTQQEDSAVYLCASSSPGPYNEQFFGPGTRLTVL.